The 25 T cell receptor beta chains presented below share a single source sample, sequenced in a study of blood T cell repertoires in COVID-19. The protocol was immunoSEQ multiplex PCR, while the TCRdb copy is restricted to in-frame clones and leaves out a portion. The profile shows roughly 260,000 clones, around 87% of them singletons. The sequenced material came from peripheral blood. Receptor source: a woman aged 50 to 60 with acute or convalescent COVID-19.

V usage is TRBV18 and J usage is TRBJ1-1, with TRBD1 identical over 7 bases. The CDR3 covers 15 residues. The J segment lost 6 bases and the V segment lost 3 bases, leaving 10 bases of the junction unmatched. Per the germline V gene, CDR1 is KGHSH and CDR2 is LQKENI. The CDR3 sequence is CASSPQGGSSPEAFF. The CDR3 DNA reads TGTGCCAGCTCACCTCAAGGGGGCTCGAGTCCTGAAGCTTTCTTT.

This clone was seen a handful of times. The chain employs TRBV5-1 and TRBJ2-1; the match to TRBD2 covers 9 bases. In germline, CDR1 is SGHRS, CDR2 YFSETQ. J was trimmed by 2 bases and V by 1 base; bases with no gene match: 4. The length of the CDR3 is 16 residues. The CDR3, as DNA: TGCGCCAGCAGCTTGAATGGACTAGCGACCTACAATGAGCAGTTCTTC. Encoded protein: CASSLNGLATYNEQFF.

This clone was detected only once. DNA of the CDR3: TGCGCCAGCAGCCGAGAAAAGCGGAGCTCCTACAATGAGCAGTTCTTC. It is translated as CASSREKRSSYNEQFF. The chain recombines TRBV4-1 with TRBJ2-1, with D perhaps TRBD2 (5 bases). Trimming removed 4 bases from V and 0 bases from J, with 13 bases in between. The CDR3 has 16 residues. CDR1 is MGHRA, CDR2 YSYEKL, per germline.

The chain joins TRBV29-1 to TRBJ2-7; tentative D call: TRBD2 (5 bases). This CDR3 region has 15 residues. Germline CDR1 and CDR2: SQVTM and ANQGSEA. The V end lost 2 bases, the J end lost 5 bases, and 19 bases lay between the germline ends. The CDR3 sequence: CSVERIGRAENEQYF. Written as DNA, the CDR3 is TGCAGCGTTGAAAGGATTGGGAGAGCGGAGAACGAGCAGTACTTC.

A single count supports this clone. The J gene is TRBJ1-4, the V gene TRBV3-1 (or the pseudogene TRBV3-2), with D uncertain. CDR3 length equals 15 residues. Trimming took 3 bases from V and 5 from J, leaving 13 bases between them. Germline V lookup: CDR1 LGHDT, CDR2 YNNKEL (reference sequence). Written as DNA, the CDR3 is TGTGCCAGCAGCCAGGTTTCGGTAATGAATGAAAAACTGTTTTTT. This translates into CASSQVSVMNEKLFF.

This clone was picked up a small number of times. The gene calls are TRBV7-3 and TRBJ1-5; D not certain. V was pared by 3 bases and J by 0 bases, with 3 bases between. The germline V gene has CDR1 SGHTA and CDR2 FQGTGA. The CDR3 is made up of 13 amino acids. CDR3 loop: CASSFSSNQPQHF. CDR3 bases: TGTGCCAGCAGCTTCAGTAGCAATCAGCCCCAGCATTTT.

This clone was observed at least ten times. J is TRBJ2-1 and V is TRBV5-4; 7 bases map to TRBD1. The CDR3 is made up of 15 amino acids. Trimming cost V 6 bases and J 2 bases; bases outside gene matches: 8. The germline CDR1 and CDR2 sequences are SGHNT and YYREEE (reference sequence). CDR3 sequence: CASTTRQGTYNEQFF. The CDR3 region has the DNA TGTGCCAGCACCACACGACAGGGCACCTACAATGAGCAGTTCTTC. Based on the CDR3 plus reference TRBV5-4 and TRBJ2-1, the full variable domain is ETGVTQSPTHLIKTRGQQVTLRCSSQSGHNTVSWYQQALGQGPQFIFQYYREEENGRGNFPPRFSGLQFPNYSSELNVNALELDDSALYLCASTTRQGTYNEQFFGPGTRLTVL.

V usage is TRBV7-9 and J usage is TRBJ1-5, with a possible D match to TRBD1 (6 bases). This CDR3 has 14 residues. Germline values: CDR1 SEHNR, CDR2 FQNEAQ (reference sequence). Between the trimmed V and J ends, which lost 5 bases and 3 bases, there was a span of 11 bases. In DNA form, the CDR3 reads TGTGCCAGCAGCGAAGCAGGGGTCAATCAGCCCCAGCATTTT. This encodes CASSEAGVNQPQHF.

The chain employs TRBV19 and TRBJ2-7, with no clear D. This CDR3 is built from 12 residues. The ends were cut back, 4 bases at V and 1 base at J, with 5 bases in the middle. The germline CDR1 and CDR2 sequences are LNHDA and SQIVND (reference sequence). The CDR3 DNA follows: TGTGCCAGTAGTAGCGATTCCTACGAGCAGTACTTC. This translates into CASSSDSYEQYF.

J is TRBJ1-6 and V is TRBV7-9; 8 nucleotides align to TRBD1. Germline trimming cut 5 bases from V and 2 bases from J; bases unmatched to any gene: 11. Germline V gives CDR1 SEHNR, CDR2 FQNEAQ (reference sequence). CDR3 size: 18 residues. The CDR3 reads CASSPGQGRGTYNSPLHF. The CDR3 coding sequence is TGTGCCAGCAGCCCCGGACAGGGAAGGGGAACCTATAATTCACCCCTCCACTTT.

V gene TRBV27 combines with J gene TRBJ1-1, with D tentatively TRBD1 (5 bases). This CDR3 spans 14 amino acids. Germline V gene sequence: CDR1 MNHEY, CDR2 SMNVEV (reference sequence). V lost 7 bases and J 4 bases, leaving 16 bases between the germline ends. The CDR3 loop is CASKSGGWSTEAFF. The DNA for the CDR3 is TGTGCCAGCAAATCTGGGGGGTGGAGCACTGAAGCTTTCTTT.

V is TRBV6-2 or TRBV6-3 and J is TRBJ1-2, with 12 positions matching TRBD1. V lost 2 bases and J lost 7; bases outside the gene matches: 8. This CDR3 has 16 residues. The germline V gene has CDR1 MNHEY and CDR2 SVGEGT. This chain's CDR3 is CASSYPPGQGAGGYTF. In nucleotides, the CDR3 is TGTGCCAGCAGTTACCCTCCGGGACAGGGGGCAGGTGGCTACACCTTC.

V gene TRBV25-1 combines with J gene TRBJ2-5, with no clear D. With 4 bases removed from V and 5 bases from J, the gap between germline ends came to 17 bases. The CDR3 is 15 amino acids. Germline V gives CDR1 MGHDK, CDR2 SYGVNS. The CDR3 bases are TGTGCCAGCAGTGTAGTGAGGCTTTTTCGTGAGACCCAGTACTTC. Protein sequence: CASSVVRLFRETQYF.

The rearrangement links TRBV5-1 to TRBJ2-3; TRBD1 might be the D (6 bases). With 0 bases removed from V and 0 bases from J, the gap between germline ends came to 17 bases. The CDR3 loop spans 18 amino acids. Per the germline V gene, CDR1 is SGHRS and CDR2 is YFSETQ. The CDR3 coding sequence is TGCGCCAGCAGCTTGGCCAGGGGTTTGAGAGCTAGCACAGATACGCAGTATTTT. It yields the protein CASSLARGLRASTDTQYF. Looking up the rest from reference TRBV5-1 and TRBJ2-3 gives the full variable domain: KAGVTQTPRYLIKTRGQQVTLSCSPISGHRSVSWYQQTPGQGLQFLFEYFSETQRNKGNFPGRFSGRQFSNSRSEMNVSTLELGDSALYLCASSLARGLRASTDTQYFGPGTRLTVL.

The chain uses TRBV9 and TRBJ2-7; tentative D call: TRBD2 (6 bases). This CDR3 spans 16 amino acids. Germline CDR1 SGDLS, CDR2 YYNGEE. The V gene lost 2 bases and the J gene lost 0 bases, with 15 bases spanning the gap. DNA for the CDR3: TGTGCCAGCAGCGTCGGTGTGCGGGGCCTCTCCTACGAGCAGTACTTC. It is translated as CASSVGVRGLSYEQYF.

This rearrangement joins TRBV12-3 or TRBV12-4 to TRBJ1-1; D is unclear. Trimming shortened V by 6 bases and J by 8 bases, and 10 bases separated the two germline ends. The CDR3 runs 11 residues. CDR3 residues: CASRSRVEAFF. In DNA, the CDR3 is TGTGCCAGCAGATCCCGAGTCGAAGCTTTCTTT.

In this sample, this clone turned up once. The chain uses TRBV28 and TRBJ1-2, with 7 bases identical to TRBD1. There are 14 residues in the CDR3. Germline V gene lookup returns CDR1 MDHEN and CDR2 SYDVKM. The V gene end was trimmed by 6 bases and the J gene end by 3 bases; junction bases not matched to a gene: 7. Here the CDR3 reads CASSRDREDYGYTF. The CDR3, as DNA: TGTGCCAGCAGCCGTGACAGGGAGGACTATGGCTACACCTTC.

Turning to this clone: The junction and the germline gene differ at one end; a read error may be behind it. The genes are TRBV28 and TRBJ1-5; a possible D gene is TRBD1 (5 bases). This CDR3 has 14 residues. Germline V gene sequence: CDR1 MDHEN, CDR2 SYDVKM. CDR3 amino acids: CASILSGGVQPQHF. In DNA, the CDR3 is TGTGCCAGCATTTTATCGGGAGGGGTTCAGCCCCAGCATTTT.

This chain joins TRBV6-5 and TRBJ1-5; D is unclear. This CDR3 comprises 15 residues. Trimming removed 5 bases from V and 0 bases from J, with 11 bases in between. CDR1 and CDR2 from the germline V gene are MNHEY and SVGAGI. This CDR3 is CASSTTGSSNQPQHF. The DNA for the CDR3 is TGTGCCAGCAGTACCACCGGGAGTAGCAATCAGCCCCAGCATTTT.

V is TRBV7-3 and J is TRBJ2-3; 10 bases align to TRBD2. The CDR3 runs to 16 residues. Germline CDR1 reads SGHTA; CDR2 reads FQGTGA. The J segment lost 1 base and the V segment lost 4 bases, leaving 5 bases of the junction unmatched. CDR3 in DNA: TGTGCCAGCAGCTATGGGACTAGCGTCGGCACAGATACGCAGTATTTT. Protein product: CASSYGTSVGTDTQYF.

The chain recombines TRBV9 with TRBJ2-7; a weak D match, TRBD2 (6 bases). The germline gives CDR1 SGDLS, CDR2 YYNGEE. Trimming removed 0 bases from V and 7 bases from J, with 17 bases in between. CDR3 length: 15 amino acids. CDR3 in amino acids: CASSVAASEPGEQYF. The CDR3 DNA reads as TGTGCCAGCAGCGTAGCGGCTAGCGAGCCGGGTGAGCAGTACTTC.

The gene calls are TRBV7-2 and TRBJ2-3; a possible D gene is TRBD2 (6 bases). This CDR3 has 14 residues. The germline V and J ends were trimmed by 2 bases and 9 bases, with 15 bases remaining between them. Germline V CDR1 and CDR2: SGHTA, FQGNSA. CDR3 sequence (DNA): TGTGCCAGCAGCTTACGGTCGGGGGAGGACACGCAGTATTTT. Translating gives CASSLRSGEDTQYF.

V is TRBV5-1 and J is TRBJ2-1; 8 bases line up with TRBD2. Germline V gives CDR1 SGHRS, CDR2 YFSETQ. Trimming at V came to 5 bases and at J to 4 bases, leaving 8 bases not matched to a gene. The CDR3 has 15 amino acids. The CDR3, as DNA: TGCGCCAGCAGTCCCGGGACTAGTACGTACAATGAGCAGTTCTTC. It specifies CASSPGTSTYNEQFF.

The chain uses TRBV7-2 and TRBJ1-3, with D possibly TRBD1 on 6 matching bases. The V and J ends lost 1 base and 4 bases respectively, with 17 bases between them. Germline CDR1 and CDR2: SGHTA and FQGNSA. The CDR3 is 17 amino acids. The CDR3, as DNA: TGTGCCAGCAGCTTAGGAAAGGGAGGGGGAACCGGAAACACCATATATTTT. Protein sequence: CASSLGKGGGTGNTIYF.

The rearrangement links TRBV27 to TRBJ2-3; TRBD2 matches 10 bases. This CDR3 comprises 18 residues. From germline, CDR1 is MNHEY and CDR2 SMNVEV (reference sequence). V gave up 7 bases and J gave up 1 base; unmatched junction bases: 14. CDR3 DNA sequence: TGTGCCAGCACTCGGAAGGCTAGCGGGAGTTTGGGCACAGATACGCAGTATTTT. Its translation: CASTRKASGSLGTDTQYF.